This TCR beta chain was obtained from a study of control samples from healthy donors and cancer patients. Germline V gene sequence: CDR1 MDHEN, CDR2 SYDVKM. The CDR3 covers 16 residues. Between the trimmed V and J ends, which lost 6 bases and 2 bases, there was a span of 19 bases. Measured with immunoSEQ multiplex PCR; TCRdb has only the in-frame clones, and not every one. The sample includes 150,000 to 200,000 clones, around 90% of them seen just once. The clonotype was recovered from a man aged 30 to 39 in good health. Sequences were obtained from blood. The V and J genes are TRBV28 and TRBJ1-2; D possibly corresponds to TRBD1 (5 bases). The CDR3 is CASSPGGGGGNYGYTF. The DNA for the CDR3 is TGTGCCAGCAGCCCTGGGGGGGGTGGGGGGAACTATGGCTACACCTTC.